The rows below give T cell receptor beta chains drawn from one sample of a study of blood T cells in healthy people across ages. TCRdb re-called the 5' RACE reads through MiXCR, storing one row per CDR3 protein. The sample has a few hundred thousand distinct CDR3 sequences, 52% seen once. The material sequenced was blood. The source of these receptors is a man aged 55 to 70 in good health. CDR3s include the opening cysteine and the closing phenylalanine or tryptophan. The order of the fields is D gene, J gene, V gene, clone size, CDR3 DNA, CDR3 protein. A D gene is named only where the DNA matches it firmly. Clone size is shown for a subset of rows, as once, few, many or a class of expanded clone.

D: .
J: TRBJ1-1
V: TRBV6-6
size: .
DNA: TGTGCCAGCAGCCCTCGAGAACCGCCGAACACTGAAGCTTTCTTT
CDR3: CASSPREPPNTEAFF

D: TRBD2
J: TRBJ2-7
V: TRBV7-2
size: few
DNA: TGTGCCAGCAGCTGGGGGGGCGAGCAGTACTTC
CDR3: CASSWGGEQYF

D: TRBD2
J: TRBJ2-7
V: TRBV28
size: few
DNA: TGTGCCAGCAACTCGGGGGGGGAAGAGACTCAGTACTTC
CDR3: CASNSGGEETQYF

D: .
J: TRBJ2-7
V: TRBV7-2
size: .
DNA: TGTGCCAGCAGCCCCGACAGCTCCTTCGAGCAGTACTTC
CDR3: CASSPDSSFEQYF

D: .
J: TRBJ2-1
V: TRBV11-1
size: .
DNA: TGTGCCAGCAGCACCCGTCCGCCCGTAAATGAGCAGTTCTTC
CDR3: CASSTRPPVNEQFF

D: TRBD1
J: TRBJ2-1
V: TRBV19
size: .
DNA: TGTGCCAGCGGGTCGGGACAGTCTTATAATGAGCAGTTCTTC
CDR3: CASGSGQSYNEQFF

D: TRBD1
J: TRBJ2-1
V: TRBV29-1
size: .
DNA: TGCAGCGTTACGGACAGGGGTTCCTACAATGAGCAGTTCTTC
CDR3: CSVTDRGSYNEQFF

D: .
J: TRBJ1-2
V: TRBV7-6
size: .
DNA: TGTGCCAGCAGCTTGCAGGGCGCAGGTGGCTACACCTTC
CDR3: CASSLQGAGGYTF

D: .
J: TRBJ1-4
V: TRBV6-5
size: many
DNA: TGTGCCAGCAGTTACTCGGGGGTTTCTCATGAAAAACTGTTTTTT
CDR3: CASSYSGVSHEKLFF

D: .
J: TRBJ1-2
V: TRBV18
size: .
DNA: TGCGCCAGCGCACCTCGGGCAGCGAATGGCTACACCTTC
CDR3: CASAPRAANGYTF

D: .
J: TRBJ2-5
V: TRBV21-1
size: .
DNA: TGTGCCAGCAGCAAAGAACTAGCGGAAGAGACCCAGTACTTC
CDR3: CASSKELAEETQYF

D: .
J: TRBJ2-5
V: TRBV28
size: few
DNA: TGTGCCAGCAGTCAACCAAGCCGGGAGACCCAGTACTTC
CDR3: CASSQPSRETQYF

D: TRBD1
J: TRBJ2-7
V: TRBV4-2
size: once
DNA: TGTGCCAGCAGCCCTTTGGACGGACAGGGTGCCTACGAGCAGTACTTC
CDR3: CASSPLDGQGAYEQYF

D: .
J: TRBJ2-7
V: TRBV7-8
size: .
DNA: TGTGCCAGCAGCTTACTGGGCCTCTCCTACAATGAGCAGTACTTC
CDR3: CASSLLGLSYNEQYF

D: .
J: TRBJ2-7
V: TRBV27
size: .
DNA: TGTGCCAGCAGCTTATCTTCGGGGGCCCTGGGAAGCGAGCAGTACTTC
CDR3: CASSLSSGALGSEQYF

D: TRBD2
J: TRBJ2-3
V: TRBV20-1
size: many
DNA: TGCAGTGCTAGCCTCGCCGGGGTTCTAGCGGGAGAAGATACGCAGTATTTT
CDR3: CSASLAGVLAGEDTQYF

D: TRBD1
J: TRBJ2-7
V: TRBV4-3
size: few
DNA: TGCGCCAGCAGCCAAGTAACGGGACAGGGTTACGGCAAGCAGTACTTC
CDR3: CASSQVTGQGYGKQYF

D: .
J: TRBJ2-7
V: TRBV4-3
size: few
DNA: TGCGCCAGCAGCCAGGCTCCGCCCGGTTACCACGAGCAGTACTTC
CDR3: CASSQAPPGYHEQYF

D: .
J: TRBJ1-2
V: TRBV7-2
size: few
DNA: TGTGCCAGCAGCCCTGGGTTGGGTTATGGCTACACCTTC
CDR3: CASSPGLGYGYTF

D: TRBD2
J: TRBJ2-1
V: TRBV27
size: .
DNA: TGTGCCAGCAGCCTGGGAGCGGGGGGATGGGGTGAGCAGTTCTTC
CDR3: CASSLGAGGWGEQFF

D: .
J: TRBJ2-7
V: TRBV12-3/TRBV12-4
size: many
DNA: TGTGCCAGCAGTCCCCATAGGTTCGATTACGAGCAGTACTTC
CDR3: CASSPHRFDYEQYF

D: TRBD2
J: TRBJ2-5
V: TRBV10-3
size: few
DNA: TGTGCCATCAGTGACTCGGGACTAGCGAAGGGAGAGACCCAGTACTTC
CDR3: CAISDSGLAKGETQYF

D: .
J: TRBJ2-3
V: TRBV21-1
size: .
DNA: TGTGCCAGCACCCGGCCCGGGACGGGGGACACAGATACGCAGTATTTT
CDR3: CASTRPGTGDTDTQYF

D: TRBD1
J: TRBJ2-6
V: TRBV13
size: .
DNA: TGTGCCAGCAGCTCCAGGGGGCTCACTGGGGCCAACGTCCTGACTTTC
CDR3: CASSSRGLTGANVLTF

D: .
J: TRBJ2-5
V: TRBV12-2
size: few
DNA: TGTGCAAGTCGCAGACAGGTAGGGGAGCAGTACTTC
CDR3: CASRRQVGEQYF

D: .
J: TRBJ2-3
V: TRBV3-1
size: .
DNA: TGTGCCAGCAGCCAAGAGGTTGATACGCAGTATTTT
CDR3: CASSQEVDTQYF

D: .
J: TRBJ1-2
V: TRBV6-5
size: .
DNA: TGTGCCAGCAGTTACGGGGCAGATAATAACTATGGCTACACCTTC
CDR3: CASSYGADNNYGYTF

D: .
J: TRBJ2-5
V: TRBV7-2
size: .
DNA: TGTGCCAGCAGCACGACAGCGCCAGAGACCCAGTACTTC
CDR3: CASSTTAPETQYF

D: .
J: TRBJ2-3
V: TRBV11-3
size: .
DNA: TGTGCCAGCAGCCTAGATGGGGCAGAGGATACGCAGTATTTT
CDR3: CASSLDGAEDTQYF

D: .
J: TRBJ2-1
V: TRBV25-1
size: .
DNA: TGTGCCAGCAGTGACCTAGGCTCCTACAATGAGCAGTTCTTC
CDR3: CASSDLGSYNEQFF

D: .
J: TRBJ2-5
V: TRBV12-3/TRBV12-4
size: .
DNA: TGTGCCAGCAGTGCCGCGAGGAGGCGCGAGACCCAGTACTTC
CDR3: CASSAARRRETQYF

D: TRBD1
J: TRBJ2-5
V: TRBV5-6
size: .
DNA: TGTGCCAGCAGTAGTTACGGGACAGGGATGGGAGAGACCCAGTACTTC
CDR3: CASSSYGTGMGETQYF

D: .
J: TRBJ2-1
V: TRBV7-9
size: .
DNA: TGTGCCAGCAGCTTAGTGGGTTACCGGGCCTCCTACAATGAGCAGTTCTTC
CDR3: CASSLVGYRASYNEQFF

D: .
J: TRBJ2-5
V: TRBV4-1
size: few
DNA: TGCGCCAGCAGCCAAGTAGACACGGAGACCCAGTACTTC
CDR3: CASSQVDTETQYF

D: TRBD2
J: TRBJ2-7
V: TRBV6-1
size: .
DNA: TGTGCCAGCAGTGAAGCTTCAGGGCTCGGGAGGTCCCACGAGCAGTACTTC
CDR3: CASSEASGLGRSHEQYF

D: .
J: TRBJ1-6
V: TRBV11-2
size: .
DNA: TGTGCCAGCAGCTTTCCGGGGGCACCCCTCCACTTT
CDR3: CASSFPGAPLHF

D: TRBD2
J: TRBJ2-7
V: TRBV12-3/TRBV12-4
size: .
DNA: TGTGCCAGCAGCCCTAGCGGGAGCGGGTCCTACAATGAGCAGTACTTC
CDR3: CASSPSGSGSYNEQYF

D: .
J: TRBJ2-1
V: TRBV11-2
size: .
DNA: TGTGCCAGCAGCTTAGATCGTGTTGAGCAGTTCTTC
CDR3: CASSLDRVEQFF

D: .
J: TRBJ2-1
V: TRBV20-1
size: .
DNA: TGCAGTGCTAGGGCCGCTAGCGCCACCTACAATGAGCAGTTCTTC
CDR3: CSARAASATYNEQFF

D: TRBD1
J: TRBJ1-2
V: TRBV5-1
size: .
DNA: TGCGCCAGCAGCGGACCGGACAGGGCTTCGAGCTATGGCTACACCTTC
CDR3: CASSGPDRASSYGYTF

D: .
J: TRBJ2-7
V: TRBV20-1
size: .
DNA: TGCAGTGCTCCCACCCGAGGGGGGGGCGGATACGAGCAGTACTTC
CDR3: CSAPTRGGGGYEQYF

D: TRBD2
J: TRBJ2-5
V: TRBV7-2
size: .
DNA: TGTGCCAGCAGCTTTAACGGGAGGTCGGGAGAGACCCAGTACTTC
CDR3: CASSFNGRSGETQYF

D: TRBD2
J: TRBJ2-7
V: TRBV3-1
size: .
DNA: TGTGCCAGCAGCCAAGTGGGACTAGGGATCTACGAGCAGTACTTC
CDR3: CASSQVGLGIYEQYF

D: .
J: TRBJ2-3
V: TRBV3-1
size: few
DNA: TGTGCCAGCAGCCAAGAGGGAAACACAGATACGCAGTATTTT
CDR3: CASSQEGNTDTQYF

D: .
J: TRBJ2-3
V: TRBV20-1
size: .
DNA: TGCAGTGCTAGAGACTGGGCTAGCGCCACAGATACGCAGTATTTT
CDR3: CSARDWASATDTQYF

D: .
J: TRBJ2-3
V: TRBV5-1
size: .
DNA: TGCGCCAGCAGCACTGACAGGTCCGCAGATACGCAGTATTTT
CDR3: CASSTDRSADTQYF

D: TRBD2
J: TRBJ2-3
V: TRBV10-3
size: few
DNA: TGTGCCATCAGTGTAGCGGGCGGAGATACGCAGTATTTT
CDR3: CAISVAGGDTQYF

D: TRBD2
J: TRBJ2-1
V: TRBV11-2
size: .
DNA: TGTGCCAGCAGCTTAGGGACTAGCGGGGGCGATGAGCAGTTCTTC
CDR3: CASSLGTSGGDEQFF

D: .
J: TRBJ2-4
V: TRBV4-1
size: once
DNA: TGCGCCAGCAGCCAAGGCCTCAGGGTGAGGATAGCCAAAAACATTCAGTACTTC
CDR3: CASSQGLRVRIAKNIQYF

D: TRBD1
J: TRBJ2-7
V: TRBV15
size: few
DNA: TGTGCCACCAGCCGAAGGGACAGGGGGCTGCACGAGCAGTACTTC
CDR3: CATSRRDRGLHEQYF

D: TRBD1
J: TRBJ2-3
V: TRBV29-1
size: .
DNA: TGCAGTTTTACCAGGGGGCCCTCAGATACGCAGTATTTT
CDR3: CSFTRGPSDTQYF

D: TRBD1
J: TRBJ1-5
V: TRBV7-6
size: .
DNA: TGTGCCAGCAGCACCCGGGACAGAAATCAGCCCCAGCATTTT
CDR3: CASSTRDRNQPQHF